Listed below are T cell receptor beta chains from one sample, sequenced in a study of graft-versus-host responses after intestinal transplantation. No antigens are known for them. Data came from immunoSEQ multiplex PCR; TCRdb stores just in-frame clones and leaves some out. This table holds some 81,000 clones, about 89% found once. Sequenced material: unstimulated CD4+ T cells sorted from spleen or lymph node cells, taken before intestinal transplant. Receptor source: a human donor who received an intestinal transplant. Both conserved end residues are part of each CDR3. The order of the fields is clone size, J gene, D gene, V gene, CDR3 DNA, CDR3 protein. A D gene is named only where the DNA matches it firmly. Clone size is given for some rows only: seen once, a few or many times, or a class if the clone is expanded.

.	TRBJ1-1	.	TRBV29-1	TGCAGCGTAAGGACAGCCGCTGAAGCTTTCTTT	CSVRTAAEAFF
.	TRBJ1-2	TRBD1	TRBV6-5	TGTGCCGTTCAGACAGGGAACTATGGCTACACCTTC	CAVQTGNYGYTF
.	TRBJ2-1	TRBD1	TRBV28	TGTGCCAGCAGTTTGTTAGGGACAGCATACAATGAGCAGTTCTTC	CASSLLGTAYNEQFF
.	TRBJ2-3	TRBD1	TRBV2	TGTGCCAGCAGGGGACAGCCACTAGATACGCAGTATTTT	CASRGQPLDTQYF
once	TRBJ1-1	TRBD1	TRBV6-5	TGTGCCAGCAGTTTCGCAGGGGGCACTGAAGCTTTCTTT	CASSFAGGTEAFF
.	TRBJ2-7	TRBD1	TRBV18	TGTGCCAGCTCACCACTATCCGGGACAGGAGACTACGAGCAGTACTTC	CASSPLSGTGDYEQYF
.	TRBJ2-7	.	TRBV5-6	TGTGCCAGCAGCTTGGGAGGCGGGACTGTTGTCTCCCTGTTC	CASSLGGGTVVSLF
once	TRBJ1-1	.	TRBV6-1	TGTGCCAGCAGTGAGACGGCAGGGTGGACTGAAGCTTTCTTT	CASSETAGWTEAFF
.	TRBJ2-7	.	TRBV27	TGTGCCAGCAGTCCCTATGGGCGTTTGGCCTACTACGAGCAGTACTTC	CASSPYGRLAYYEQYF
.	TRBJ2-6	TRBD1	TRBV19	TGTGCCAGTAGCGACTGGACAGGCTCTGGGGCCAACGTCCTGACTTTC	CASSDWTGSGANVLTF
.	TRBJ1-1	.	TRBV27	TGTGCCAGCAGTAATTACGGTGACACTGAAGCTTTCTTT	CASSNYGDTEAFF
few	TRBJ1-6	.	TRBV5-1	TGCGCCAGCAGCTTAGGTGGCATAGGGACAAGTGATTCACCCCTCCACTTT	CASSLGGIGTSDSPLHF
.	TRBJ2-7	.	TRBV5-1	TGCGCCAGCAGCTTGGATCCGGGGGAGGCCTACGAGCAGTACTTC	CASSLDPGEAYEQYF
.	TRBJ1-4	.	TRBV7-9	TGTGCCAGCAGCCCGTCCGAGGCAACTAATGAAAAACTGTTTTTT	CASSPSEATNEKLFF
.	TRBJ2-7	TRBD2	TRBV13	TGTGCCAGCAGCTTTGCTAGCGGGTTCTCCTACGAGCAGTACTTC	CASSFASGFSYEQYF
.	TRBJ2-1	.	TRBV5-1	TGCGCCAGCAGCTTGGAGGGGGTAGCAAATGAGCAGTTCTTC	CASSLEGVANEQFF
.	TRBJ2-1	TRBD2	TRBV5-1	TGCGCCAGCAGCTTTCTAGCGGGCTCCTACAATGAGCAGTTCTTC	CASSFLAGSYNEQFF
.	TRBJ2-7	TRBD2	TRBV6-5	TGTGCCAGCAGTTCCTTAGCGGGAGGGGTCTCCTACGAGCAGTACTTC	CASSSLAGGVSYEQYF
.	TRBJ1-1	.	TRBV6-5	TGTGCCAGCAGTTACTCGACGGGGACTGAAGCTTTCTTT	CASSYSTGTEAFF
.	TRBJ1-1	.	TRBV11-3	TGTGCCAGCAGCTTAGATCGGCACAGGCCTATTGAAGCTTTCTTT	CASSLDRHRPIEAFF
once	TRBJ2-7	.	TRBV9	TGTGCCAGCAGCGTAGCGGGGTGGGGCGAGCAGTACTTC	CASSVAGWGEQYF
.	TRBJ1-1	.	TRBV28	TGTGCCAGCAACCGGGGCACTGAAGCTTTCTTT	CASNRGTEAFF
.	TRBJ2-6	.	TRBV5-1	TGCGCCAGCAGCTTAGGGGGTCTCTCTGGGGCCAACGTCCTGACTTTC	CASSLGGLSGANVLTF
.	TRBJ2-1	.	TRBV28	TGTGCCAGCAGTTACGGGGTCCCGTCCTACAATGAGCAGTTCTTC	CASSYGVPSYNEQFF
few	TRBJ1-2	TRBD1	TRBV7-9	TGTGCCAGCAGCTCGACAGGGGATGGCTACACCTTC	CASSSTGDGYTF
.	TRBJ2-5	TRBD1	TRBV30	TGTGCCTGGAGTGCAACAGGGGGCGGGGAGACCCAGTACTTC	CAWSATGGGETQYF